A single sample is the source of the 23 T cell receptor beta chains below, sequenced in a study of blood T cell repertoires in COVID-19. Assay: immunoSEQ multiplex PCR; the TCRdb copy retains only in-frame clones and omits some. The sample shows some 160,000 clones, 80% to 85% of them seen only once. Sample: PBMCs or T cells enriched from blood (not recorded which). Receptor source: a woman aged 50 to 65 who had recovered from COVID-19.

The J gene is TRBJ1-6, the V gene TRBV5-4; 7 positions match TRBD1. V lost 1 base to trimming and J lost 1 base; unmatched junction nucleotides: 5. The CDR3 spans 17 residues. CDR1 and CDR2 (germline): SGHNT, YYREEE (reference sequence). The CDR3 is CASSLRQGGSYNSPLHF. Written as DNA, the CDR3 is TGTGCCAGCAGCTTGCGGCAGGGGGGATCCTATAATTCACCCCTCCACTTT.

V usage is TRBV4-3 and J usage is TRBJ1-3; D unresolved. CDR1 is LGHNA, CDR2 YSLEER, per germline. V lost 0 bases, J lost 0 bases, and 15 bases lay in between. The CDR3 runs to 18 residues. The CDR3, as DNA: TGCGCCAGCAGCCAAGATCATGCGGGGAAAAGCTCTGGAAACACCATATATTTT. This encodes CASSQDHAGKSSGNTIYF.

V gene TRBV5-1 combines with J gene TRBJ2-5; TRBD1 might be the D (7 bases). Trimming removed 0 bases from V and 3 bases from J, with 12 bases in between. From germline, CDR1 is SGHRS and CDR2 YFSETQ. CDR3 length: 15 residues. CDR3 region: CASSLADRREETQYF. In nucleotides, the CDR3 is TGCGCCAGCAGCTTGGCGGACAGGAGGGAAGAGACCCAGTACTTC.

The rearrangement uses TRBV7-2 and TRBJ1-1; perhaps TRBD1 as D (6 bases). CDR1 SGHTA and CDR2 FQGNSA come from the germline V gene. This CDR3 is 16 amino acids long. Deletions cut 6 bases from V and 0 bases from J, with 17 bases between. CDR3 sequence: CASRVRAGAMNTEAFF. The DNA for the CDR3 is TGTGCCAGCAGAGTTCGCGCAGGGGCTATGAACACTGAAGCTTTCTTT.

V usage is TRBV19 and J usage is TRBJ1-5, with D maybe TRBD1 (6 bases). V lost 7 bases and J lost 0, with 13 bases in between. The CDR3 totals 15 residues. CDR1 is LNHDA, CDR2 SQIVND, per germline (reference sequence). CDR3 in amino acids: CASTGTWNSNQPQHF. CDR3 bases: TGTGCCAGTACGGGGACATGGAATAGCAATCAGCCCCAGCATTTT.

V usage is TRBV2 and J usage is TRBJ2-3, with TRBD2 identical over 8 bases. This CDR3 is built from 15 residues. The germline V gene encodes CDR1 SNHLY and CDR2 FYNNEI. With V trimmed by 4 bases and J by 2 bases, 5 bases remained unmatched. CDR3 nucleotides: TGTGCCAGCAGTGTCGGGGGGGGCTACACAGATACGCAGTATTTT. Protein sequence: CASSVGGGYTDTQYF.

The J gene is TRBJ1-2, the V gene TRBV16, with 8 bases lining up with TRBD1. The CDR3 loop spans 15 amino acids. J lost 4 bases, V lost 0 bases, and 4 bases had no gene match. Looked up from germline, CDR1 is KGHSY and CDR2 is FQNENV. CDR3 amino acids: CASSQSATGGYGYTF. The DNA for the CDR3 is TGTGCCAGCAGCCAATCAGCCACAGGGGGCTATGGCTACACCTTC.

This clone was picked up one time. The chain uses TRBV9 and TRBJ1-5; no reliable D call. Trimming took off 2 bases at V and 4 bases at J, with 16 bases between the two ends. Germline lookup yields CDR1 SGDLS and CDR2 YYNGEE. There are 16 residues in the CDR3. The CDR3 nucleotides read TGTGCCAGCAGCGTCGTGCCCAGGCGCCAAAATCAGCCCCAGCATTTT. This encodes CASSVVPRRQNQPQHF.

J is TRBJ1-3 and V is TRBV5-1; tentative D call: TRBD1 (6 bases). The CDR3 contains 14 residues. Trimming left V 4 bases short and J 2 bases short, with 10 bases between. The germline V gene has CDR1 SGHRS and CDR2 YFSETQ. Here the CDR3 reads CASSLQGAGNTIYF. In nucleotides, the CDR3 is TGCGCCAGCAGCCTACAGGGCGCTGGAAACACCATATATTTT.

The chain couples TRBV5-1 to TRBJ1-2; no clear D gene. The germline V gene has CDR1 SGHRS and CDR2 YFSETQ. Deletions cut 1 base from V and 7 bases from J, with 17 bases between. The CDR3 is 15 residues long. DNA of the CDR3: TGCGCCAGCAGCTTGTTCAGGTCCCCATCCGTTGGCTACACCTTC. Residues: CASSLFRSPSVGYTF.

This chain links TRBV10-3 with TRBJ2-6; TRBD1 matches at 10 bases. V shed 6 bases, J shed 1 base, and the junction held 3 bases outside the gene matches. The CDR3 sequence is 16 residues long. CDR1 is ENHRY and CDR2 is SYGVKD in the germline V gene. The CDR3: CAIRGTGESGANVLTF. CDR3 DNA: TGTGCCATCAGAGGGACAGGGGAATCTGGGGCCAACGTCCTGACTTTC.

This chain uses TRBV7-2 with TRBJ1-5; a weak D match, TRBD1 (5 bases). V was cut by 1 base and J by 6 bases, with 13 bases left in between. The germline CDR1 and CDR2 sequences are SGHTA and FQGNSA. The CDR3 is 15 residues long. The CDR3 DNA reads as TGTGCCAGCAGCTTAGGGCAGGGCTCGGGTCAGCCCCAGCATTTT. Its protein product is CASSLGQGSGQPQHF.

The chain carries TRBV5-4 and TRBJ1-2, with 7 bases aligning to TRBD1. Germline CDR1 SGHNT, CDR2 YYREEE (reference sequence). V lost 3 bases and J lost 2; bases outside the gene matches: 4. This CDR3 spans 14 amino acids. As DNA, the CDR3 is TGTGCCAGCAGCTCGTGGGACAGAAACTATGGCTACACCTTC. It encodes CASSSWDRNYGYTF. The variable domain in full, with the rest retrieved from reference TRBV5-4 and TRBJ1-2, is ETGVTQSPTHLIKTRGQQVTLRCSSQSGHNTVSWYQQALGQGPQFIFQYYREEENGRGNFPPRFSGLQFPNYSSELNVNALELDDSALYLCASSSWDRNYGYTFGSGTRLTVV.

V is TRBV7-2 and J is TRBJ1-5; 9 nucleotides line up with TRBD1. This CDR3 contains 14 residues. Germline V lookup: CDR1 SGHTA, CDR2 FQGNSA. V lost 3 bases, J lost 8 bases, and 5 bases stayed unmatched. This CDR3 is CASSFSGQGKPQHF. Here the CDR3 DNA reads TGTGCCAGCAGCTTCTCGGGACAGGGAAAGCCCCAGCATTTT.

The chain is built from TRBV5-4 and TRBJ1-2; D not resolved. Per the germline V gene, CDR1 is SGHNT and CDR2 is YYREEE (reference sequence). The V and J ends lost 1 base and 4 bases respectively, with 14 bases between them. This CDR3 spans 15 amino acids. This CDR3 reads CASSLRTSGSYGYTF. The DNA for the CDR3 is TGTGCCAGCAGCTTGAGGACTAGCGGGAGCTATGGCTACACCTTC.

This rearrangement joins TRBV15 to TRBJ1-5; maybe TRBD1 (5 bases). CDR1 is LNHNV and CDR2 is YYDKDF in the germline V gene (reference sequence). This CDR3 spans 15 amino acids. V was shortened by 2 bases and J by 0 bases, with 8 bases between the two germline ends. The CDR3 DNA reads as TGTGCCACCAGCAGACAGGGATATAGCAATCAGCCCCAGCATTTT. Its translation is CATSRQGYSNQPQHF.

The chain joins TRBV6-5 to TRBJ1-1; possibly TRBD1 for D (6 bases). V lost 6 bases to trimming and J lost 5 bases, with 16 bases between them. Germline assignment: CDR1 MNHEY and CDR2 SVGAGI. The CDR3 runs 14 residues. The CDR3 nucleotides are TGTGCCAGCAGCGCCACAGGGTCAGTAACTGAAGCTTTCTTT. It yields the protein CASSATGSVTEAFF.

The chain is built from TRBV28 and TRBJ2-1; 10 positions match TRBD2. Germline CDR1 reads MDHEN; CDR2 reads SYDVKM. This CDR3 has 14 residues. V gave up 5 bases and J gave up 12 bases; unmatched junction bases: 10. The DNA for the CDR3 is TGTGCCAGCAGTACCCAAGCGGGAGGGTTAGGGCAGTTCTTC. Protein product: CASSTQAGGLGQFF.

This chain links TRBV7-2 with TRBJ1-2; 7 bases are shared with TRBD1. The V gene end was trimmed by 5 bases and the J gene end by 5 bases; junction bases not matched to a gene: 14. CDR1 is SGHTA, CDR2 FQGNSA, per germline. The CDR3 runs 16 residues. CDR3 residues: CASSPRQGRGVYGYTF. In nucleotides, the CDR3 is TGTGCCAGCAGCCCCAGACAGGGCAGAGGGGTTTATGGCTACACCTTC.

The chain combines TRBV4-3 with TRBJ2-1, with 12 bases aligning to TRBD1. V was pared by 5 bases and J by 8 bases, with 7 bases of the junction left unmatched. Germline loops: CDR1 LGHNA, CDR2 YSLEER. CDR3 length equals 15 residues. The CDR3: CASSTGQGAGDEQFF. The CDR3 DNA is TGCGCCAGCAGCACGGGACAGGGGGCAGGGGATGAGCAGTTCTTC.

The rearrangement uses TRBV5-1 and TRBJ2-5, with D hard to call. V dropped 2 bases and J dropped 5 bases, with 10 bases sitting between them. The CDR3 sequence is 13 residues long. Germline V gives CDR1 SGHRS, CDR2 YFSETQ. The CDR3 reads CASSFRSGETQYF. DNA of the CDR3: TGCGCCAGCAGCTTCAGGTCTGGGGAGACCCAGTACTTC.

The CDR3 sequence: CASTASGRAVNEQFF. The CDR3 DNA sequence: TGTGCCAGTACGGCTAGCGGGAGGGCAGTCAATGAGCAGTTCTTC. This chain uses TRBV19 with TRBJ2-1; 12 positions agree with TRBD2. Germline V gene data show CDR1 as LNHDA and CDR2 as SQIVND (reference sequence). With V trimmed by 7 bases and J by 6 bases, 7 bases remained unmatched. There are 15 residues in the CDR3.

The chain carries TRBV7-3 and TRBJ1-4; 7 bases match TRBD1. CDR1 SGHTA and CDR2 FQGTGA come from the germline V gene. The CDR3 is 16 residues long. J was trimmed by 7 bases and V by 4 bases; bases with no gene match: 12. In DNA, the CDR3 is TGTGCCAGCAGCTCCCCTAGGAGGGGGCGCTTTGAAAAACTGTTTTTT. Translated, it gives CASSSPRRGRFEKLFF.